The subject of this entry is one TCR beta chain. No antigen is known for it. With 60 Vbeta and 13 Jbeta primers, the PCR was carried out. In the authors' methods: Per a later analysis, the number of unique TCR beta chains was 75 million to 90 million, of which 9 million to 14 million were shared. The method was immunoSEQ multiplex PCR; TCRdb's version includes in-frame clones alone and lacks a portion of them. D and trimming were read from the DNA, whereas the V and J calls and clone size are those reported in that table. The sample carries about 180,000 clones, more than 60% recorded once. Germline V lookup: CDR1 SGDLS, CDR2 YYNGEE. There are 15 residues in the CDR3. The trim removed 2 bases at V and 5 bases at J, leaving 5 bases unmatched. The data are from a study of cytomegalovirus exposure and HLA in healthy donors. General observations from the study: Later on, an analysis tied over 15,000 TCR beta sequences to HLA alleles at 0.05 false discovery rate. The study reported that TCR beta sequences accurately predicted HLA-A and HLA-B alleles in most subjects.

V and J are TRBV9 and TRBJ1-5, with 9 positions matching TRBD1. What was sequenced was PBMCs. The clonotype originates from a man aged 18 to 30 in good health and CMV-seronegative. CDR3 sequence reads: CASSVGQGPDQPQHF. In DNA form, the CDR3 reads TGTGCCAGCAGCGTCGGACAGGGGCCGGATCAGCCCCAGCATTTT.